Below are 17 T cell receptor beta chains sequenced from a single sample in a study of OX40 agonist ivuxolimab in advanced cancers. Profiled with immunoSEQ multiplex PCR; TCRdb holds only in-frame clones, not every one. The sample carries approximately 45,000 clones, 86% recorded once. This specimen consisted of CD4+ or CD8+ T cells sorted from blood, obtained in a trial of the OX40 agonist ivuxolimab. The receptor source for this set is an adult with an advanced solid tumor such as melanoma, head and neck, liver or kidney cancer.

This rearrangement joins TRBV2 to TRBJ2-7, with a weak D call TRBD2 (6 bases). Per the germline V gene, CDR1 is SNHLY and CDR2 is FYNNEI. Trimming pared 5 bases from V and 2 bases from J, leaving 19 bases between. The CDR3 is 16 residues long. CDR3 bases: TGTGCCAGCAGTCCACTCGGGGGTGGGGAAACCTACGAGCAGTACTTC. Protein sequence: CASSPLGGGETYEQYF.

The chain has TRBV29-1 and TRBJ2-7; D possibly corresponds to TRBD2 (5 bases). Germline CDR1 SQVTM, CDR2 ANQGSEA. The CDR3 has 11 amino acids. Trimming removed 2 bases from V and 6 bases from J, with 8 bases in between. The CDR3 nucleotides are TGCAGCGTTGAACGCGCGGGCGAGCAGTACTTC. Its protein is CSVERAGEQYF.

CDR3 in DNA: TGTGCCAGCAGCTCGACAGCTTACGAGCAGTACTTC. Translation gives CASSSTAYEQYF. The rearrangement uses TRBV7-6 and TRBJ2-7; TRBD1 might be the D (5 bases). Germline-derived CDR1 and CDR2 are SGHVS and FNYEAQ. The CDR3 runs to 12 residues. Trimming stripped 4 bases from V and 4 bases from J, with 8 bases between. The complete variable domain, with remaining parts taken from reference TRBV7-6 and TRBJ2-7, reads GAGVSQSPRYKVTKRGQDVALRCDPISGHVSLYWYRQALGQGPEFLTYFNYEAQQDKSGLPNDRFSAERPEGSISTLTIQRTEQRDSAMYRCASSSTAYEQYFGPGTRLTVT.

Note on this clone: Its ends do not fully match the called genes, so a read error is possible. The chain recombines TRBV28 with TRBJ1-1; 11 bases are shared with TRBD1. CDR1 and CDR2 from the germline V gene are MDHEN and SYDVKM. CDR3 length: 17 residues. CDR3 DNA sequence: TGTACCAGCAGCTCCCCTCCGGGACAGGGGGGAGGCGCTGAAGCTTTCTTT. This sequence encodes CTSSSPPGQGGGAEAFF.

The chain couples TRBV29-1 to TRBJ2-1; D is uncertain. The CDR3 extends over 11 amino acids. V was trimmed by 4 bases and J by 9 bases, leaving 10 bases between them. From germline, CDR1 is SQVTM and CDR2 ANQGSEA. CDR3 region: CSVGWYGEQFF. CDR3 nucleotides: TGCAGCGTTGGTTGGTACGGTGAGCAGTTCTTC.

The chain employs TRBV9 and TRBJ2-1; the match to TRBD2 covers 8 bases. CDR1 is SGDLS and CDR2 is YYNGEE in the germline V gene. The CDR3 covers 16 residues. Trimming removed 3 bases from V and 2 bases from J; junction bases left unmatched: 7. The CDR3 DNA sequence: TGTGCCAGCAGCGCGAGCGGGAGTGGGGCCTACAATGAGCAGTTCTTC. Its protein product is CASSASGSGAYNEQFF.

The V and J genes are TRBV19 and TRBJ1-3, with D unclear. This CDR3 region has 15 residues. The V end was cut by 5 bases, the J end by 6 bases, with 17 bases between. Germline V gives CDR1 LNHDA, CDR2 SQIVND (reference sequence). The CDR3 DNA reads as TGTGCCAGTAGTTCTGATTATCTCCCGGAAAACACCATATATTTT. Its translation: CASSSDYLPENTIYF. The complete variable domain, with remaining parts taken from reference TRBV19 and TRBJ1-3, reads DGGITQSPKYLFRKEGQNVTLSCEQNLNHDAMYWYRQDPGQGLRLIYYSQIVNDFQKGDIAEGYSVSREKKESFPLTVTSAQKNPTAFYLCASSSDYLPENTIYFGEGSWLTVV.

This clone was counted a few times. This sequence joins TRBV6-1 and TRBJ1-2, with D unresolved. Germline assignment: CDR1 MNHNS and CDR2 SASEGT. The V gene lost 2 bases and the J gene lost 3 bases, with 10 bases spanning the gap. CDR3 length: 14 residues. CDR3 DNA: TGTGCCAGCAGTGAAAGTAAGGGAGACTATGGCTACACCTTC. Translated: CASSESKGDYGYTF.

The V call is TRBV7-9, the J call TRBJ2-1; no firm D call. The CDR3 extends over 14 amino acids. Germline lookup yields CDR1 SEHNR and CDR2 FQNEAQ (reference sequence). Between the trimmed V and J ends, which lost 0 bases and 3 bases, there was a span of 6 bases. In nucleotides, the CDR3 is TGTGCCAGCAGCTTAGCAAACGGCTACAATGAGCAGTTCTTC. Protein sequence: CASSLANGYNEQFF.

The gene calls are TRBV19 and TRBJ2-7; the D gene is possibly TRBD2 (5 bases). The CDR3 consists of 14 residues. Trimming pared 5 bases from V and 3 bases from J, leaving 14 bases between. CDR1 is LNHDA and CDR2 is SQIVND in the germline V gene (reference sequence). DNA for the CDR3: TGTGCCAGTAGTTCGGGGATCTTGGTCTACGAGCAGTACTTC. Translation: CASSSGILVYEQYF.

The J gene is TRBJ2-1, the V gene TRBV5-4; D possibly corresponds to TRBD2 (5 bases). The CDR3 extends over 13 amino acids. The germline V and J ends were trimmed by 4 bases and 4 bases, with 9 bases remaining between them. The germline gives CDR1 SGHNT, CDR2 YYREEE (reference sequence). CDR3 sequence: CASSPADYNEQFF. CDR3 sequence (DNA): TGTGCCAGCAGCCCAGCGGATTACAATGAGCAGTTCTTC.

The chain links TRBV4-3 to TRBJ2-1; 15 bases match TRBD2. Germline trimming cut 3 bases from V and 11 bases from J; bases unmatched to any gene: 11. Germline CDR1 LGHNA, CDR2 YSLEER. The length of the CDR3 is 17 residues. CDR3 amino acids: CASSQRDSGLAGGQQFF. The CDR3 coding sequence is TGCGCCAGCAGCCAGCGAGATTCGGGACTAGCGGGAGGCCAGCAGTTCTTC.

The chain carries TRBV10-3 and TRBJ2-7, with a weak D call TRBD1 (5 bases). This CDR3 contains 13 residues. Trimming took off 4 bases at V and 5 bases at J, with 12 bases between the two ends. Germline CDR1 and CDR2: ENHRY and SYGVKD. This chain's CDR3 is CAISGPQGNEQYF. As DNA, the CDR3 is TGTGCCATCAGTGGACCCCAGGGTAACGAGCAGTACTTC.

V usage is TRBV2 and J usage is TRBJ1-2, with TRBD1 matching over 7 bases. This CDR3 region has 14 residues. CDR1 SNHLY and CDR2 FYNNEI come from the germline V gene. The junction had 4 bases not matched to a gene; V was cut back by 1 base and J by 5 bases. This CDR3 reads CASSEGAGGYGYTF. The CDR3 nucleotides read TGTGCCAGCAGTGAAGGTGCAGGGGGGTATGGCTACACCTTC.

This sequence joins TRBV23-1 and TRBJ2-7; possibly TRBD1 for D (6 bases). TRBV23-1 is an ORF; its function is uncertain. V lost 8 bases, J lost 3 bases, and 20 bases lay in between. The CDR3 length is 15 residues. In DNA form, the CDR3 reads TGCGCCAGCGCGAAACAATGGGCAGGGGACTACGAGCAGTACTTC. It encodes CASAKQWAGDYEQYF.

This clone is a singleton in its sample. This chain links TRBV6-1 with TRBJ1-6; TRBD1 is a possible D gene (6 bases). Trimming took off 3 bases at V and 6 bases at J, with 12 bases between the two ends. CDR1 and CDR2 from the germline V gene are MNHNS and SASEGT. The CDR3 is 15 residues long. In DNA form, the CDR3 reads TGTGCCAGCAGTGAGTCGGGGGGCCTTAATTCACCCCTCCACTTT. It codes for CASSESGGLNSPLHF.

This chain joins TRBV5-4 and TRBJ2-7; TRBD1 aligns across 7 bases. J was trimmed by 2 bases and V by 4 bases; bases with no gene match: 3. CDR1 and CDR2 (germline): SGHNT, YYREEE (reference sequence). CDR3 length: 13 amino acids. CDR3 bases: TGTGCCAGCAGCCGGGACAGCCCCTACGAGCAGTACGTC. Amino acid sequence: CASSRDSPYEQYV.